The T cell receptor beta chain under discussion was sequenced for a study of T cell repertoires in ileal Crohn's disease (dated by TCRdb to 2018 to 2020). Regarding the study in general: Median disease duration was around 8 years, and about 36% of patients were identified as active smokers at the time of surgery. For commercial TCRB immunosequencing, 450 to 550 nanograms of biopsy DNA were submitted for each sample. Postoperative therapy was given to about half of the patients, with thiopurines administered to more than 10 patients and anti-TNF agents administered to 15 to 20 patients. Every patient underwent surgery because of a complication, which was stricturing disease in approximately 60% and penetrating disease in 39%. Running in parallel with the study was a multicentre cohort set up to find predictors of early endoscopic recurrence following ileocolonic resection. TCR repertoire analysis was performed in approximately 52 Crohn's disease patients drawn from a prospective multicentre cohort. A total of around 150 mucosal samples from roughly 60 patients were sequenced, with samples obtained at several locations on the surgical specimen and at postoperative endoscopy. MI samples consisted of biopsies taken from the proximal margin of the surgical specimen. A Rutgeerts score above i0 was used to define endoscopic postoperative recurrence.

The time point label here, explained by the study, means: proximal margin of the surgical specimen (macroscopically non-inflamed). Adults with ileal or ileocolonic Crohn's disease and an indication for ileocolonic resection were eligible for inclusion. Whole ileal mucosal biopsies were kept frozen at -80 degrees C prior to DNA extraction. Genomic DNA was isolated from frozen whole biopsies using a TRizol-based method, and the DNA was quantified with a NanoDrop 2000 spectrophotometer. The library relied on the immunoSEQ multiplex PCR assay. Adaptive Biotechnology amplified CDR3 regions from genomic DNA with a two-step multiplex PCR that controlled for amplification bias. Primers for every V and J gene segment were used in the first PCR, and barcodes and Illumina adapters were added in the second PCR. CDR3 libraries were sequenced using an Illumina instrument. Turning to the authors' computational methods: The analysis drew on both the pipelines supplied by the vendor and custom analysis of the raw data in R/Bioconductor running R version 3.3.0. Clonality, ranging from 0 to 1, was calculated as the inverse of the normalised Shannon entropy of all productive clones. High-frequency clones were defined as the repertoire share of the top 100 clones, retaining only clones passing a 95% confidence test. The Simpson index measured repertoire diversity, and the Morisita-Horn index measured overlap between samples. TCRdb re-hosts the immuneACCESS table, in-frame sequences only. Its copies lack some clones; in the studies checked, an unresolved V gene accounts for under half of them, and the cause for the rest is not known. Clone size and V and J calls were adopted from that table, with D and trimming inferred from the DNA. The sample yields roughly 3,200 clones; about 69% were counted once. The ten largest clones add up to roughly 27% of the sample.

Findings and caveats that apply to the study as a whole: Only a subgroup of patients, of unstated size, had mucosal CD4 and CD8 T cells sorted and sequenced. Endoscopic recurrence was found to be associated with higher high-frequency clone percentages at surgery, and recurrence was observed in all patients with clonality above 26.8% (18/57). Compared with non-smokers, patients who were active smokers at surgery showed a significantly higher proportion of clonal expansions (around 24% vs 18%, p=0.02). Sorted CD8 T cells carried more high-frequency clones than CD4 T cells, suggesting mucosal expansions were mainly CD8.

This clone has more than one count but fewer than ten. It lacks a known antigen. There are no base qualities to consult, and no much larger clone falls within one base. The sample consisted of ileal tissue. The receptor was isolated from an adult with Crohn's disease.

The nucleotides read TGTGCCAGCAGTTACTCGGCCAGGGCATTGAATGAGCAGTTCTTC. The encoded protein is CASSYSARALNEQFF. The V and J genes are TRBV6-5 and TRBJ2-1, with TRBD1 perhaps the D gene, on 5 matching bases. The germline V gene encodes CDR1 MNHEY and CDR2 SVGAGI. The CDR3 runs 15 amino acids, cysteine and phenylalanine included. Solely the CDR3 DNA is kept, with 45 bases framed from the first base. V gives up 0 bases and J gives up 7 bases, and the segment between their germline ends measures 13 bases.